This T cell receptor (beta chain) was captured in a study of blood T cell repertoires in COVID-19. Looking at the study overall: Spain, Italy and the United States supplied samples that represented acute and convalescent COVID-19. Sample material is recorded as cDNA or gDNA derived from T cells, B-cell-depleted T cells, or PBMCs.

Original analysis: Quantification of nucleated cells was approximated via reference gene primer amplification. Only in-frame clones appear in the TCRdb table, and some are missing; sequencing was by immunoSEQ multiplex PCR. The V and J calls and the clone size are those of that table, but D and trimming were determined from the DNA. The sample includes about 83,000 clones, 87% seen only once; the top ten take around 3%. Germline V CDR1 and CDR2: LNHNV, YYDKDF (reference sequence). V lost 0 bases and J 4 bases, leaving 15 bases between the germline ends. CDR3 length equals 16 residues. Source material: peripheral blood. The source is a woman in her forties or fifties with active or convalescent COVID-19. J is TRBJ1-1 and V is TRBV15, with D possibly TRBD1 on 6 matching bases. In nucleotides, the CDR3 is TGTGCCACCAGCAGAGAAGGGGGGGGCGCAGTCACTGAAGCTTTCTTT. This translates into CATSREGGGAVTEAFF.